These 21 T cell receptor beta chains originate from one sample sequenced in a study of control samples from healthy donors and cancer patients. Method: immunoSEQ multiplex PCR; TCRdb's copy keeps in-frame clones and lacks some. The profile covers under 200,000 clones, with over 90% appearing a single time and approximately 0.93% taken by the ten largest. The sequenced sample consisted of blood. The receptors were sampled from a woman in her thirties in good health.

This clone showed up just once. The rearrangement joins TRBV7-3 to TRBJ2-3, with a weak D call TRBD2 (6 bases). V lost 5 bases and J lost 1, with 13 bases in between. This CDR3 region has 15 residues. Germline lookup yields CDR1 SGHTA and CDR2 FQGTGA. This CDR3 is CASSPVGTRTDTQYF. CDR3 coding DNA: TGTGCCAGCAGCCCAGTCGGGACTCGCACAGATACGCAGTATTTT.

The rearrangement uses TRBV5-5 and TRBJ2-2, with D possibly matching TRBD1 (6 bases). The ends were cut back, 4 bases at V and 3 bases at J, with 13 bases in the middle. The CDR3 runs to 15 residues. Germline assignment: CDR1 SGHKS and CDR2 YYEKEE (reference sequence). The CDR3: CASSRATGYTGELFF. The CDR3 coding sequence is TGTGCCAGCAGCAGAGCAACAGGGTACACCGGGGAGCTGTTTTTT.

The chain uses TRBV2 and TRBJ2-1; the match to TRBD2 covers 8 bases. V was clipped by 6 bases and J by 9 bases; unmatched bases: 7. Germline V gene data show CDR1 as SNHLY and CDR2 as FYNNEI. CDR3 length: 13 residues. Written as DNA, the CDR3 is TGTGCCAGCAGAAATTCGGGACTAGTTGAGCAGTTCTTC. Protein sequence: CASRNSGLVEQFF.

The chain links TRBV28 to TRBJ1-5; possible D gene TRBD1, 6 bases. Trimming shortened V by 10 bases and J by 1 base, and 8 bases separated the two germline ends. The V gene's germline CDR1 is MDHEN and CDR2 SYDVKM. This CDR3 is built from 12 residues. CDR3 DNA sequence: TGTGCCACCCAGGGGAGCAATCAGCCCCAGCATTTT. Its protein product is CATQGSNQPQHF.

This clone appeared once. J is TRBJ2-5 and V is TRBV6-4; TRBD2 matches 9 bases. CDR1 is MRHNA and CDR2 is SNTAGT in the germline V gene. The V segment lost 6 bases and the J segment 1 base; nucleotides outside the gene matches: 6. The CDR3 covers 15 residues. CDR3 nucleotide sequence: TGTGCCAGCAGCCCTCTAGCGGGAAGCCAAGAGACCCAGTACTTC. Protein: CASSPLAGSQETQYF.

The chain employs TRBV27 and TRBJ2-7, with 10 bases lining up with TRBD2. The germline V gene encodes CDR1 MNHEY and CDR2 SMNVEV (reference sequence). The CDR3 sequence is 16 residues long. The trim removed 2 bases at V and 2 bases at J, leaving 6 bases unmatched. The chain's CDR3 is CASSLTPLAGAYEQYF. The CDR3, as DNA: TGTGCCAGCAGTTTAACCCCCCTAGCGGGAGCCTACGAGCAGTACTTC.

The chain links TRBV7-8 to TRBJ2-5, with TRBD1 identical over 7 bases. Trimming at V came to 5 bases and at J to 2 bases, leaving 11 bases not matched to a gene. Germline V gives CDR1 SGHVS, CDR2 FQNEAQ. The length of the CDR3 is 16 residues. The CDR3 protein is CASSRIRGQRQETQYF. As DNA, the CDR3 is TGTGCCAGCAGCCGTATAAGGGGACAGCGACAAGAGACCCAGTACTTC.

The chain employs TRBV27 and TRBJ2-3; the match to TRBD2 covers 9 bases. CDR1 is MNHEY and CDR2 is SMNVEV in the germline V gene (reference sequence). The CDR3 has 14 amino acids. V lost 7 bases and J lost 1; bases outside the gene matches: 3. The CDR3 DNA reads as TGTGCCAGCAACATAGCGGGGGGCACAGATACGCAGTATTTT. This encodes CASNIAGGTDTQYF.

The V and J genes are TRBV28 and TRBJ2-3, with TRBD2 matching 10 bases. V dropped 2 bases and J dropped 1; count of bases not matched to a gene: 18. CDR1 and CDR2 (germline): MDHEN, SYDVKM. This CDR3 spans 21 amino acids. In nucleotides, the CDR3 is TGTGCCAGCAGTTTAGGTCCCCGGCTAGCGGGAGAGGGGGAACGCACAGATACGCAGTATTTT. As protein: CASSLGPRLAGEGERTDTQYF. The whole variable domain, remainder taken from reference TRBV28 and TRBJ2-3, is DVKVTQSSRYLVKRTGEKVFLECVQDMDHENMFWYRQDPGLGLRLIYFSYDVKMKEKGDIPEGYSVSREKKERFSLILESASTNQTSMYLCASSLGPRLAGEGERTDTQYFGPGTRLTVL.

The sample holds one count of this clone. The chain links TRBV13 to TRBJ2-5; no reliable D call. With 2 bases removed from V and 2 bases from J, the gap between germline ends came to 6 bases. Germline V gives CDR1 PRHDT, CDR2 FYEKMQ (reference sequence). The CDR3 spans 13 residues. CDR3 loop: CASSLYPQETQYF. The CDR3 DNA reads TGTGCCAGCAGCTTATATCCTCAAGAGACCCAGTACTTC.

The gene calls are TRBV7-8 and TRBJ2-5; 12 bases agree with TRBD2. Trimming removed 5 bases from V and 5 bases from J; junction bases left unmatched: 12. Germline assignment: CDR1 SGHVS and CDR2 FQNEAQ. There are 17 residues in the CDR3. The CDR3 DNA follows: TGTGCCAGCAGCACCCGGAGGCTAGCGGGGGGGCACGAGACCCAGTACTTC. Its translation is CASSTRRLAGGHETQYF.

This chain connects TRBV18 to TRBJ2-1; 7 nucleotides agree with TRBD2. The CDR3 is 18 residues long. Germline V lookup: CDR1 KGHSH, CDR2 LQKENI. The V gene end was trimmed by 6 bases and the J gene end by 4 bases; junction bases not matched to a gene: 18. CDR3 amino acids: CASSTSVPIFLVYNEQFF. The CDR3 bases are TGTGCCAGCTCTACTAGCGTGCCCATCTTCCTGGTATACAATGAGCAGTTCTTC. The complete variable domain, with remaining parts taken from reference TRBV18 and TRBJ2-1, reads NAGVMQNPRHLVRRRGQEARLRCSPMKGHSHVYWYRQLPEEGLKFMVYLQKENIIDESGMPKERFSAEFPKEGPSILRIQQVVRGDSAAYFCASSTSVPIFLVYNEQFFGPGTRLTVL.

This clone was seen just once. The chain combines TRBV3-1 (or the pseudogene TRBV3-2) with TRBJ1-2; tentatively, D is TRBD1 (5 bases). The CDR3 has 14 residues. V lost 1 base, J lost 2 bases, and 8 bases lay in between. Germline lookup yields CDR1 LGHDT and CDR2 YNNKEL (reference sequence). The CDR3 is CASSQAGTNYGYTF. The CDR3, as DNA: TGTGCCAGCAGCCAAGCCGGGACGAACTATGGCTACACCTTC.

The chain couples TRBV11-2 to TRBJ2-7; the D is unclear. This CDR3 has 14 amino acids. Between the trimmed V and J ends, which lost 0 bases and 7 bases, there was a span of 13 bases. Germline V gene data show CDR1 as SGHAT and CDR2 as FQNNGV. CDR3 in amino acids: CASSLDRAPREQYF. As DNA, the CDR3 is TGTGCCAGCAGCTTAGACCGGGCCCCAAGGGAGCAGTACTTC.

The chain carries TRBV20-1 and TRBJ2-2; D gene uncertain. The CDR3 consists of 11 residues. Germline CDR1 DFQATT, CDR2 SNEGSKA (reference sequence). Trimming shortened V by 3 bases and J by 12 bases, and 11 bases separated the two germline ends. CDR3 in DNA: TGCAGTGCTAGCCAGGATGTGAAGCTGTTTTTT. Protein product: CSASQDVKLFF.

In its sample, this clone was seen a few times. The chain carries TRBV19 and TRBJ2-1, with 11 bases that match TRBD2. Germline lookup yields CDR1 LNHDA and CDR2 SQIVND (reference sequence). The ends lost 4 bases at V and 1 base at J; junction bases unmatched: 6. The CDR3 covers 17 residues. DNA for the CDR3: TGTGCCAGTAGTACCCGGGGACTAGCGGTATCCTACAATGAGCAGTTCTTC. Translated, it gives CASSTRGLAVSYNEQFF. The entire variable domain, with the rest obtained from reference TRBV19 and TRBJ2-1, is as follows: DGGITQSPKYLFRKEGQNVTLSCEQNLNHDAMYWYRQDPGQGLRLIYYSQIVNDFQKGDIAEGYSVSREKKESFPLTVTSAQKNPTAFYLCASSTRGLAVSYNEQFFGPGTRLTVL.

The CDR3 here is CASSLGTAGELFF. The CDR3 bases are TGTGCCAGCAGCTTAGGTACCGCCGGGGAGCTGTTTTTT. J is TRBJ2-2 and V is TRBV11-3; no firm D call. The V end lost 1 base, the J end lost 6 bases, and 6 bases lay between the germline ends. The CDR3 sequence is 13 residues long. Germline V lookup: CDR1 SGHNT, CDR2 YENEEA.

This clone was seen just once. The chain uses TRBV5-1 and TRBJ1-2, with D possibly being TRBD1 (6 bases). The germline V and J ends were trimmed by 1 base and 2 bases, with 15 bases remaining between them. Germline lookup yields CDR1 SGHRS and CDR2 YFSETQ. This CDR3 has 16 residues. The CDR3 protein is CASSLRPGTSNYGYTF. CDR3 nucleotide sequence: TGCGCCAGCAGCTTGCGGCCCGGGACATCGAACTATGGCTACACCTTC.

This chain uses TRBV24-1 with TRBJ1-5; D call uncertain. Trimming shortened V by 3 bases and J by 1 base, and 3 bases separated the two germline ends. The CDR3 runs 13 residues. CDR1 KGHDR and CDR2 SFDVKD come from the germline V gene. The DNA for the CDR3 is TGTGCCACCAGTGATGGAAGCAATCAGCCCCAGCATTTT. The encoded protein is CATSDGSNQPQHF.

The CDR3 sequence: CASSLGDRGRVETQYF. CDR3 nucleotides: TGTGCCAGCAGCTTAGGTGACAGGGGGCGAGTAGAGACCCAGTACTTC. The chain combines TRBV13 with TRBJ2-5, with TRBD1 identical over 10 bases. The trim removed 0 bases at V and 4 bases at J, leaving 5 bases unmatched. The CDR3 spans 16 residues. Germline CDR1 PRHDT, CDR2 FYEKMQ (reference sequence). Full variable domain (remainder filled in from reference TRBV13 and TRBJ2-5): AAGVIQSPRHLIKEKRETATLKCYPIPRHDTVYWYQQGPGQDPQFLISFYEKMQSDKGSIPDRFSAQQFSDYHSELNMSSLELGDSALYFCASSLGDRGRVETQYFGPGTRLLVL.

This sequence joins TRBV5-6 and TRBJ2-5; 13 nucleotides align to TRBD2. The junction had 9 bases not matched to a gene; V was cut back by 3 bases and J by 4 bases. The CDR3 is made up of 17 amino acids. Germline V gene lookup returns CDR1 SGHDT and CDR2 YYEEEE. CDR3 amino acids: CASSSGLAGEWGETQYF. The CDR3 DNA reads TGTGCCAGCAGCTCTGGACTAGCGGGGGAGTGGGGAGAGACCCAGTACTTC.